The T cell receptor (beta chain) described here comes from a study of blood T cell repertoires in COVID-19. The table came from immunoSEQ multiplex PCR; TCRdb's copy has only in-frame clones and leaves some out. There are about 250,000 clones in the sample; about 82% occur only once, and 5.5% to 7.5% lies in the top ten. J was trimmed by 3 bases and V by 2 bases; bases with no gene match: 7. The CDR3 spans 15 residues. Germline V gene data show CDR1 as SGHRS and CDR2 as YFSETQ. The chain links TRBV5-1 to TRBJ1-1; TRBD1 matches 7 bases. The sequencing input was peripheral blood. The receptor's source is a woman aged 55-70 years with active or convalescent COVID-19. The CDR3 sequence is CASSFRQGRDTEAFF. CDR3 DNA: TGCGCCAGCAGCTTTAGACAGGGTCGGGACACTGAAGCTTTCTTT. Combining the CDR3 with reference TRBV5-1 and TRBJ1-1 gives the whole variable domain KAGVTQTPRYLIKTRGQQVTLSCSPISGHRSVSWYQQTPGQGLQFLFEYFSETQRNKGNFPGRFSGRQFSNSRSEMNVSTLELGDSALYLCASSFRQGRDTEAFFGQGTRLTVV.